This T cell receptor beta chain was captured in a study of blood T cells in healthy people across ages. Across the whole study: Using template switching, researchers captured about one barcoded beta molecule for each two T cells.

Overall study results and limits: Roughly linearly, TCR beta diversity per million T cells fell as age increased. The long-lived group displayed more naive CD4+ cells, plus higher diversity, than the aged donors did.

The total RNA that was extracted per sample amounted to at least 5 micrograms. As to this clonotype: As yet, its antigen is unknown.

Germline CDR1 is SGHRS and CDR2 is YFSETQ. With 4 bases removed from V and 0 bases from J, the gap between germline ends came to 16 bases. The CDR3 is made up of 16 amino acids. Sample-barcoded 5' priming and a J-beta primer mix drove a second PCR of about 6 to 12 cycles. TCRdb used MiXCR to reprocess the 5' RACE reads, holding one entry per CDR3 protein. Here the sample spans about 1.6 million distinct CDR3 sequences, about 32% being singletons. The V gene is TRBV5-1, the J gene TRBJ2-5; D is perhaps TRBD1 or TRBD2 (5 bases each). This TCR was recovered from a woman aged 30 to 39 in good health. The specimen sequenced was blood. This chain's CDR3 is CASSQTGAKHQETQYF. CDR3 DNA sequence: TGCGCCAGCAGCCAAACCGGGGCCAAGCACCAAGAGACCCAGTACTTC. The full variable domain, with the rest looked up from reference TRBV5-1 and TRBJ2-5, is KAGVTQTPRYLIKTRGQQVTLSCSPISGHRSVSWYQQTPGQGLQFLFEYFSETQRNKGNFPGRFSGRQFSNSRSEMNVSTLELGDSALYLCASSQTGAKHQETQYFGPGTRLLVL.